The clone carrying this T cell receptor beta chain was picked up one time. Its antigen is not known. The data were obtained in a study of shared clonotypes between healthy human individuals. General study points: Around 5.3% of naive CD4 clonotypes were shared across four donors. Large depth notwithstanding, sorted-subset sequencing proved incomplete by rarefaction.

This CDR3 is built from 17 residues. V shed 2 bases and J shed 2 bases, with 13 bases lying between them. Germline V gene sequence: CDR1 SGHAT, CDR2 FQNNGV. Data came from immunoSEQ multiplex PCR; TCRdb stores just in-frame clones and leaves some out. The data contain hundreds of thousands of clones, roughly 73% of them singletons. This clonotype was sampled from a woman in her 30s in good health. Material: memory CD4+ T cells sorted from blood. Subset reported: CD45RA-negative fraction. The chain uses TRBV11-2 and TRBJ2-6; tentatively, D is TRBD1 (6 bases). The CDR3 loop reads CASSLTGTYAGANVLTF. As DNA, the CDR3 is TGTGCCAGCAGCTTAACAGGGACATATGCTGGGGCCAACGTCCTGACTTTC.